The T cell receptor (beta chain) described here comes from a study of T cells in women clearing cervical HPV infection. Study as a whole: Blood came at first lesion visit for cases, post-clearance for controls. The study's findings and limits: TRBV6-7 relative abundance averaged about 0.1% in cases and under 0.2% in controls.

Remarks on this clone: Its antigen is not known. The read terminates 3 residues before the CDR3 end, so the remaining end is supplied by the germline J gene.

All donors had a single incident cervical HPV16 infection, not prevalent. CDR1 and CDR2 (germline): WNHNN, SYGVQD (reference sequence). The V and J ends lost 4 bases and 0 bases, in that order; junction bases with no gene match: 3. CDR3 length equals 14 residues. Genomic DNA, averaging roughly 1,200 ng per sample, yielded TCR beta CDR3 via immunoSEQ. The method was immunoSEQ multiplex PCR; TCRdb's version includes in-frame clones alone and lacks a portion of them. The listing contains some 8,300 clones. This TCR came from a woman aged 18 to 69 with a cervical HPV16 infection that either progressed to CIN3+ or cleared (not recorded which). This chain uses TRBV10-1 with TRBJ2-7; 7 bases are shared with TRBD1. The specimen was blood buffy coat. CDR3 amino acids: CASSGTGSSYEQYF. The DNA read from the CDR3 is TGCGCCAGCAGTGGGACAGGATCCTCCTACGAG.